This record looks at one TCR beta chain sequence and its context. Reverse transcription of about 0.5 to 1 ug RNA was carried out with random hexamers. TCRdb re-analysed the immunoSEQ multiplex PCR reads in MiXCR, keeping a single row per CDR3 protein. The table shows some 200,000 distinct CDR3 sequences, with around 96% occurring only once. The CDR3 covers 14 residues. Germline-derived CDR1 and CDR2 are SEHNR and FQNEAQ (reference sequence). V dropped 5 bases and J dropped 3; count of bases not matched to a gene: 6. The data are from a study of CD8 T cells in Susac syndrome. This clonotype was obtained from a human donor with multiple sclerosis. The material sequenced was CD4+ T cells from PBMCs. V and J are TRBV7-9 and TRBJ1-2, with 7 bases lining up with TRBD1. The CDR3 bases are TGTGCCAGCAGCCTCCAACAGGGGTACTATGGCTACACCTTC. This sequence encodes CASSLQQGYYGYTF.